The sequence of this T cell receptor beta chain was determined in a study of control samples from healthy donors and cancer patients. The V gene's germline CDR1 is SGHTA and CDR2 FQGTGA. The CDR3 totals 13 residues. V dropped 5 bases and J dropped 6; count of bases not matched to a gene: 6. Clones were read by immunoSEQ multiplex PCR, and TCRdb kept only the in-frame ones, dropping some. The sample consists of approximately 100,000 clones, over 65% of them appearing once. The genes are TRBV7-3 and TRBJ2-7; 8 bases line up with TRBD1. The specimen was blood. The receptor was derived from a woman aged 35 to 49 in good health. CDR3 bases: TGTGCCAGCAGCCCGGAACAGGGGGGCGAGCAGTACTTC. Protein sequence: CASSPEQGGEQYF.